Presented here are 2 T cell receptor beta chains from one specimen sequenced in a study of vaccination and CD4 T cells after COVID-19. An Oncomine TCR Beta short-read assay was used to sequence the DNA from cultured CD4+ T cells. TCRdb passed the PCR reads through MiXCR, listing each CDR3 protein once. There are fewer than 15,000 distinct CDR3 sequences in the sample; 51% occur only once, and 8% to 11% lies in the top ten. As for treatment: roughly 10-day PBMC culture with coronavirus spike peptide pools or control peptides (ViraFEST assay). Antigen specificity for these receptors is unknown. Sequencing was done on a sample of CD4+ T cells from blood, cultured in vitro. The receptors were sampled from a human donor who had recovered from COVID-19.

The chain is built from TRBV5-5 and TRBJ1-5; the D gene is possibly TRBD1 (5 bases). CDR1 SGHKS and CDR2 YYEKEE come from the germline V gene (reference sequence). The CDR3 has 14 residues. Trimming stripped 3 bases from V and 4 bases from J, with 11 bases between. For the CDR3, the DNA is TGTGCCAGCAGCTGGGACGGCCCTAATCAGCCCCAGCATTTT. This encodes CASSWDGPNQPQHF. The full variable domain, its missing parts supplied by reference TRBV5-5 and TRBJ1-5, is DAGVTQSPTHLIKTRGQQVTLRCSPISGHKSVSWYQQVLGQGPQFIFQYYEKEERGRGNFPDRFSARQFPNYSSELNVNALLLGDSALYLCASSWDGPNQPQHFGDGTRLSIL.

The gene calls are TRBV30 and TRBJ1-1; D is possibly TRBD1 (6 bases). CDR1 and CDR2 (germline): GTSNPN, SVGIG (reference sequence). This CDR3 spans 14 amino acids. The germline V and J ends were trimmed by 1 base and 5 bases, with 14 bases remaining between them. In DNA form, the CDR3 reads TGTGCCTGGAGTGCGTCGGGGGCGCGGACTGAAGCTTTCTTT. Its protein is CAWSASGARTEAFF.